The entry that follows covers one T cell receptor beta chain sequence. The target antigen is unknown. This sample is part of a study of response to subunit inactivated influenza vaccine. Study findings and constraints: Each seasonal influenza vaccination, the authors suggested, recruits few new T cells.

CDR3 size: 13 residues. The germline CDR1 and CDR2 sequences are SNHLY and FYNNEI. With 6 bases removed from V and 1 base from J, the gap between germline ends came to 9 bases. MiXCR, applied by TCRdb to the RT-PCR reads, yields one record per CDR3 protein. This table has hundreds of thousands of distinct CDR3 sequences, 20% to 25% appearing once. The receptor was derived from a man aged 50 to 69 who received an inactivated influenza vaccine. The sequencing used PBMCs from blood, collected less than 22 months after vaccination. The rearrangement links TRBV2 to TRBJ1-1; no definite D call. The CDR3 protein is CASSVLGNTEAFF. DNA for the CDR3: TGTGCCAGCAGCGTGCTAGGGAACACTGAAGCTTTCTTT.